The entry that follows covers one T cell receptor beta chain sequence. Each donor was a Caucasian adult residing in Nashville, Tennessee. The data belong to a study of shared clonotypes between healthy human individuals. TCRdb's table, derived via immunoSEQ multiplex PCR, lists solely in-frame clones and lacks some. The sample shows approximately 440,000 clones, over 60% of them seen only once. The CDR3 has 15 amino acids. Germline CDR1 is ENHRY and CDR2 is SYGVKD. Trimming pared 1 base from V and 2 bases from J, leaving 9 bases between. This sequence joins TRBV10-3 and TRBJ1-5, with no clear D. The sample consisted of PBMCs. This TCR was sampled from a woman between 40 and 55 years old in good health. Some clones in this sample may be carry-over from other donors' samples. This CDR3 reads CAISEYGVGNQPQHF. For the CDR3, the DNA is TGTGCCATCAGTGAGTACGGGGTAGGCAATCAGCCCCAGCATTTT.